The 9 T cell receptor beta chains presented below share a single source sample, sequenced in a study of T cell responses to AZD1222 COVID-19 vaccine. Sequenced by immunoSEQ multiplex PCR; TCRdb stores in-frame clones only, minus some. The data hold tens of thousands of clones, with approximately 90% observed a single time. Sample: peripheral blood, taken on day 0 of MenACWY control vaccination. The source is an adult in good health.

The rearrangement uses TRBV28 and TRBJ1-3; D is ambiguous. Germline V lookup: CDR1 MDHEN, CDR2 SYDVKM. The CDR3 extends over 14 amino acids. V lost 2 bases to trimming and J lost 4 bases, with 9 bases between them. CDR3: CASSLRVYGNTIYF. The CDR3 region has the DNA TGTGCCAGCAGTTTAAGGGTTTACGGAAACACCATATATTTT.

The rearrangement joins TRBV12-5 to TRBJ2-5, with 8 bases matching TRBD1. CDR3 length equals 14 residues. Germline V gene sequence: CDR1 LGHNT, CDR2 FRNRAP. With 5 bases clipped from V and 1 base from J, the junction kept 3 bases outside the gene matches. This CDR3 reads CASGPGTGQETQYF. The CDR3 nucleotides are TGTGCTAGTGGTCCGGGGACAGGCCAAGAGACCCAGTACTTC.

This sequence joins TRBV28 and TRBJ2-1; unclear D gene. The CDR3 covers 18 residues. V lost 5 bases and J 0 bases, leaving 20 bases between the germline ends. In germline, CDR1 is MDHEN, CDR2 SYDVKM. The CDR3 here is CASSPFQFGGSSYNEQFF. The CDR3 DNA reads as TGTGCCAGCAGTCCCTTTCAGTTTGGCGGCAGCTCCTACAATGAGCAGTTCTTC.

The rearrangement uses TRBV28 and TRBJ1-1; unclear D gene. The V gene lost 5 bases and the J gene lost 1 base, with 8 bases spanning the gap. The germline CDR1 and CDR2 sequences are MDHEN and SYDVKM. This CDR3 contains 13 residues. The CDR3 DNA is TGTGCCAGCAGTACAGTTCCGAACACTGAAGCTTTCTTT. Encoded protein: CASSTVPNTEAFF.

This clone was recorded a few times. Other DNA sequences in the sample encode the same CDR3. In DNA form, the CDR3 reads TGCGCCAGTGGCGGGGCGGGGGGCTCCTACGAGCAGTACTTC. This sequence encodes CASGGAGGSYEQYF. The V and J genes are TRBV5-1 and TRBJ2-7; 8 nucleotides align to TRBD2. This CDR3 contains 14 residues. The trim removed 8 bases at V and 0 bases at J, leaving 7 bases unmatched. CDR1 and CDR2 from the germline V gene are SGHRS and YFSETQ. The complete variable domain, with remaining parts taken from reference TRBV5-1 and TRBJ2-7, reads KAGVTQTPRYLIKTRGQQVTLSCSPISGHRSVSWYQQTPGQGLQFLFEYFSETQRNKGNFPGRFSGRQFSNSRSEMNVSTLELGDSALYLCASGGAGGSYEQYFGPGTRLTVT.

The chain joins TRBV6-5 to TRBJ1-1; D is ambiguous. V shed 6 bases and J shed 3 bases, with 14 bases lying between them. Germline-derived CDR1 and CDR2 are MNHEY and SVGAGI. CDR3 length equals 14 residues. The CDR3 DNA reads TGTGCCAGCAGAGTCCTGGGGTTCGACACTGAAGCTTTCTTT. It specifies CASRVLGFDTEAFF.

The chain links TRBV4-3 to TRBJ1-4; D is uncertain. This CDR3 has 14 residues. The germline V gene has CDR1 LGHNA and CDR2 YSLEER. V lost 0 bases to trimming and J lost 7 bases, with 9 bases between them. In DNA, the CDR3 is TGCGCCAGCAGCCAAGATTCGAGTCGTGAAAAACTGTTTTTT. Residues: CASSQDSSREKLFF.

The chain employs TRBV11-2 and TRBJ2-3, with 9 nucleotides matching TRBD2. V was clipped by 1 base and J by 2 bases; unmatched bases: 1. The CDR3 loop spans 15 amino acids. Germline V gives CDR1 SGHAT, CDR2 FQNNGV. CDR3 DNA sequence: TGTGCCAGCAGCTTAGTAGCGGGAGTCACAGATACGCAGTATTTT. Translating it yields CASSLVAGVTDTQYF.

The genes are TRBV2 and TRBJ2-3, with D perhaps TRBD2 (5 bases). Germline-derived CDR1 and CDR2 are SNHLY and FYNNEI. With 6 bases removed from V and 2 bases from J, the gap between germline ends came to 9 bases. This CDR3 is 13 amino acids long. The CDR3: CASRREYTDTQYF. The CDR3 DNA follows: TGTGCCAGCAGGAGGGAGTACACAGATACGCAGTATTTT.